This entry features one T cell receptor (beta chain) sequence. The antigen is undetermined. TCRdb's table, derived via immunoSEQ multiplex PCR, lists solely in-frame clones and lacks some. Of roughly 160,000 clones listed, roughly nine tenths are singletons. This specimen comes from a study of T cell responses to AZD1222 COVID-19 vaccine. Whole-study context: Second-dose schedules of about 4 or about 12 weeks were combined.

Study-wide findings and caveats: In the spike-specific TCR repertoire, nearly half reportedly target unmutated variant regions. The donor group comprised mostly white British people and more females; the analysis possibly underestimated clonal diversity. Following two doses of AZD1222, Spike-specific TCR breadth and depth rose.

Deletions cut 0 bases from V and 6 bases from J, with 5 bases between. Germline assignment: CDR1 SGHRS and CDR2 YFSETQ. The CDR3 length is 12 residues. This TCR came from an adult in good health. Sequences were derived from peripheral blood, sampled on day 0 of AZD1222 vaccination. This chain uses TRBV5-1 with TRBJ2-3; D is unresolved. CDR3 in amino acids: CASSLAFDTQYF. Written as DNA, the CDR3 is TGCGCCAGCAGCTTGGCCTTCGATACGCAGTATTTT.